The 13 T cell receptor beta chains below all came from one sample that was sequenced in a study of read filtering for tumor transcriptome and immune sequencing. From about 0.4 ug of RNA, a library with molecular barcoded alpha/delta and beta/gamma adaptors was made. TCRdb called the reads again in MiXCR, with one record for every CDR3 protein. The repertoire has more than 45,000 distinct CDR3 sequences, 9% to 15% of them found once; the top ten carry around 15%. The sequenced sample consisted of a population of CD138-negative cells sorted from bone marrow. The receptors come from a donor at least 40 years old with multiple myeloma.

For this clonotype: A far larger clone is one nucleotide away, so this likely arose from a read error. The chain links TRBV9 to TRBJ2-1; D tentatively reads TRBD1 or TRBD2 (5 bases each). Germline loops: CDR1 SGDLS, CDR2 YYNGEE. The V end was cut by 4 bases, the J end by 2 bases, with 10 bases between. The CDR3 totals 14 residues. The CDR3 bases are TGTGCCAGCAGCCGGGACGCTGCCTACAATGAGCAGTTCTTC. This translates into CASSRDAAYNEQFF. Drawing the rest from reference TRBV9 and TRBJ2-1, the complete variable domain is DSGVTQTPKHLITATGQRVTLRCSPRSGDLSVYWYQQSLDQGLQFLIQYYNGEERAKGNILERFSAQQFPDLHSELNLSSLELGDSALYFCASSRDAAYNEQFFGPGTRLTVL.

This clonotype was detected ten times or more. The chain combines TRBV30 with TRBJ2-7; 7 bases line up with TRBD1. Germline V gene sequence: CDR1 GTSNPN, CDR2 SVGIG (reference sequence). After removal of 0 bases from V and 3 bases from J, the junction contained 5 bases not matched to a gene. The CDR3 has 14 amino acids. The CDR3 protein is CAWSVRDRVYEQYF. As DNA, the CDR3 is TGTGCCTGGAGTGTACGGGACAGAGTCTACGAGCAGTACTTC.

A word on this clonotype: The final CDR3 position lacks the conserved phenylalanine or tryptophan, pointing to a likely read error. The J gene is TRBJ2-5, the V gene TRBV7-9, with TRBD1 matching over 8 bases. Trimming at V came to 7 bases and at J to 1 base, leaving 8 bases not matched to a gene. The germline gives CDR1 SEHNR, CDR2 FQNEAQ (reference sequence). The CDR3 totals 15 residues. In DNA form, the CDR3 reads TGTGCCAGCAATTCCCGGGACAGGTCCCAAGAGACCCAGTACTCC. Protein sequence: CASNSRDRSQETQYS.

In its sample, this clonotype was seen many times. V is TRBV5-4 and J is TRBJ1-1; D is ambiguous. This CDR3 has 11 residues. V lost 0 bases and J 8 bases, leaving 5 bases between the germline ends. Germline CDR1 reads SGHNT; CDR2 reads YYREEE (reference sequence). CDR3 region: CASSLVGEAFF. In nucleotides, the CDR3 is TGTGCCAGCAGCTTGGTAGGGGAAGCTTTCTTT.

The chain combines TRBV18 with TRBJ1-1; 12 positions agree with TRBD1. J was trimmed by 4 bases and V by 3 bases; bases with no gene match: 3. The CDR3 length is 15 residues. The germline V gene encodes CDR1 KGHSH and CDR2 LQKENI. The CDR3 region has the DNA TGTGCCAGCTCACCGGGGACAGGGGGCTTCACTGAAGCTTTCTTT. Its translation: CASSPGTGGFTEAFF.

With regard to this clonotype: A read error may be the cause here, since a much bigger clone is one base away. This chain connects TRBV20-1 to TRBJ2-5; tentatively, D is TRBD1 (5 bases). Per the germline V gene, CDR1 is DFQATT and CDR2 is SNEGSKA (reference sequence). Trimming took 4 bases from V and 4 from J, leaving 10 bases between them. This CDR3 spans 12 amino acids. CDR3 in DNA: TGCAGTGCTATCGAAAGGGGAGAGACCCAGTACTTC. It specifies CSAIERGETQYF.

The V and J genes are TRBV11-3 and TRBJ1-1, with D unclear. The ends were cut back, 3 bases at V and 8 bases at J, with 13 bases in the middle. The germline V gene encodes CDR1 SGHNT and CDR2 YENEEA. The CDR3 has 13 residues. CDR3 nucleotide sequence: TGTGCCAGCAGCTTGAGAAGAGCAAAAGAAGCTTTCTTT. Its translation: CASSLRRAKEAFF.

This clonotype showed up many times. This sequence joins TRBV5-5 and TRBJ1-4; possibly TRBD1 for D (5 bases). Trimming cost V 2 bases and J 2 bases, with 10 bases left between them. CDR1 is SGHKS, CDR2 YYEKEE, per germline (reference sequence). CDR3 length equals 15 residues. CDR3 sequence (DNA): TGTGCCAGCAGCTTTTCGGCAGGGACTAATGAAAAACTGTTTTTT. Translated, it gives CASSFSAGTNEKLFF.

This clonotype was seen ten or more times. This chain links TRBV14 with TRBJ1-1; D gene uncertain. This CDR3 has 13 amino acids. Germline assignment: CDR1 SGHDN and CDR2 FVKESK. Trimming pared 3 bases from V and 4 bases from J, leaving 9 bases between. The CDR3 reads CASSHQLLTEAFF. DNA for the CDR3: TGTGCCAGCAGCCATCAGCTTCTCACTGAAGCTTTCTTT.

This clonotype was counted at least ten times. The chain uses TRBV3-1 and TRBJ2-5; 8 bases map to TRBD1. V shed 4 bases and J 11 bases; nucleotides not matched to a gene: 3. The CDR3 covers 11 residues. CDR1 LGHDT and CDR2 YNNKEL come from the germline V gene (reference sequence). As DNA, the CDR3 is TGTGCCAGCAGCCCCGACAGGGGACAGTACTTC. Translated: CASSPDRGQYF.

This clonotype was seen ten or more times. The CDR3 region has the DNA TGCGCCAGCAGCCAAGTGGAGTTGGCCGGGGAGCTGTTTTTT. It yields the protein CASSQVELAGELFF. The chain links TRBV4-1 to TRBJ2-2; D is unclear. CDR1 is MGHRA, CDR2 YSYEKL, per germline. Trimming removed 1 base from V and 6 bases from J, with 9 bases in between. The CDR3 extends over 14 amino acids.

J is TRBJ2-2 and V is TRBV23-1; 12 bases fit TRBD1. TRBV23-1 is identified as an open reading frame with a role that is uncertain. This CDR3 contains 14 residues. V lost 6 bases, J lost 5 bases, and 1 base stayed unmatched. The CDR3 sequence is CASRGQGATGELFF. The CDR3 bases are TGCGCCAGCAGGGGACAGGGGGCGACCGGGGAGCTGTTTTTT.

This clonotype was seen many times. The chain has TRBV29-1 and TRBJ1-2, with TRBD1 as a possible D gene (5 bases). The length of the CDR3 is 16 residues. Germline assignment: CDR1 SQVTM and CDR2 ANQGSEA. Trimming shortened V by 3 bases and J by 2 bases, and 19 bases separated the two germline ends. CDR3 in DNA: TGCAGCGTTGATATACCTGGTTGGGCAGGGAACTATGGCTACACCTTC. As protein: CSVDIPGWAGNYGYTF. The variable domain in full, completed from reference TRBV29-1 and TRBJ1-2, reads SAVISQKPSRDICQRGTSLTIQCQVDSQVTMMFWYRQQPGQSLTLIATANQGSEATYESGFVIDKFPISRPNLTFSTLTVSNMSPEDSSIYLCSVDIPGWAGNYGYTFGSGTRLTVV.